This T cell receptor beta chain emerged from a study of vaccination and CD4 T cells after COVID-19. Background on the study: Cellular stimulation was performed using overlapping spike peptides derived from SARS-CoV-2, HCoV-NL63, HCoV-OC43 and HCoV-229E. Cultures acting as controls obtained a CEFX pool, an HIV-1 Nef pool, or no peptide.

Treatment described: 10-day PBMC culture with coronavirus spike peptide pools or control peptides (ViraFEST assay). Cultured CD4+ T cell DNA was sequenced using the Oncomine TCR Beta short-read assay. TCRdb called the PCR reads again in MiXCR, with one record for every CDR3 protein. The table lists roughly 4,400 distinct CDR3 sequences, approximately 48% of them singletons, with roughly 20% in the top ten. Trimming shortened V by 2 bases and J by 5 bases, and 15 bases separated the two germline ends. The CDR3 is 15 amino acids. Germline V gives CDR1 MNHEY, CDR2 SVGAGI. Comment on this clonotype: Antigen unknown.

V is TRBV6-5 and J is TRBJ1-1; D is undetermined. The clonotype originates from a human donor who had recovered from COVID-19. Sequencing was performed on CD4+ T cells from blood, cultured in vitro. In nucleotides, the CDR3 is TGTGCCAGCAGTTACCAAAAACCCACGGGGACTGAAGCTTTCTTT. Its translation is CASSYQKPTGTEAFF.